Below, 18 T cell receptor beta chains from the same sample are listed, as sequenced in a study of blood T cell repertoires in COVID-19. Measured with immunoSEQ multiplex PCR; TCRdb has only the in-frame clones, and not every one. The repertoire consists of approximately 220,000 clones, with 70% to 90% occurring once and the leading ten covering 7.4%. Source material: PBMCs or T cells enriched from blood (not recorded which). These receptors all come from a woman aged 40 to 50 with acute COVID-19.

CDR3 sequence reads: CARIDRDKRTQYF. Here the CDR3 DNA reads TGTGCCAGGATCGACAGGGATAAGAGAACCCAGTACTTC. The V call is TRBV9, the J call TRBJ2-5; 7 nucleotides align to TRBD1. The CDR3 has 13 amino acids. The germline gives CDR1 SGDLS, CDR2 YYNGEE. Trimming took 8 bases from V and 8 from J; bases not matched to a gene: 12. Full variable domain (outside the CDR3, taken from reference TRBV9 and TRBJ2-5): DSGVTQTPKHLITATGQRVTLRCSPRSGDLSVYWYQQSLDQGLQFLIQYYNGEERAKGNILERFSAQQFPDLHSELNLSSLELGDSALYFCARIDRDKRTQYFGPGTRLLVL.

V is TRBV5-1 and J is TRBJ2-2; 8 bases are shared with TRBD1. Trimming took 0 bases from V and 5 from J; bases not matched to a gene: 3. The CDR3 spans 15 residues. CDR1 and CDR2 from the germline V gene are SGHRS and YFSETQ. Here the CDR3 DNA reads TGCGCCAGCAGCTTGGCGGACAGGGAAACCGGGGAGCTGTTTTTT. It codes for CASSLADRETGELFF.

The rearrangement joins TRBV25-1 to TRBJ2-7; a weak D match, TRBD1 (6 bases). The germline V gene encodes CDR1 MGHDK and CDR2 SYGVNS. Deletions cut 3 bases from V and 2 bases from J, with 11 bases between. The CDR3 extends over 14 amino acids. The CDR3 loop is CASSDSRTAYEQYF. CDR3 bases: TGTGCCAGCAGTGATTCCCGGACAGCCTACGAGCAGTACTTC.

The CDR3 bases are TGTGCCAGCAGCCAGGGGCCTGAAGCTTTCTTT. Translation gives CASSQGPEAFF. The chain carries TRBV12-3 or TRBV12-4 and TRBJ1-1, with D perhaps TRBD1 (6 bases). The CDR3 spans 11 residues. Trimming stripped 6 bases from V and 6 bases from J, with 8 bases between.

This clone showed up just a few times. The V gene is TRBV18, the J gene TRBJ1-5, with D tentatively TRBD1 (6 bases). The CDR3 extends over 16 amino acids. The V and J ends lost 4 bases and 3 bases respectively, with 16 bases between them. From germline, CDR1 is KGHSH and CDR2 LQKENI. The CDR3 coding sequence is TGTGCCAGCTCACTACCGACAGGAGCCCCCAATCAGCCCCAGCATTTT. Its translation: CASSLPTGAPNQPQHF.

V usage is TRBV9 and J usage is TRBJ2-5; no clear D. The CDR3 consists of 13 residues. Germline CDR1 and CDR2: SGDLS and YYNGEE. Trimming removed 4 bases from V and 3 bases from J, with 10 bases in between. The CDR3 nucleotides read TGTGCCAGCAGCCCTCGGAGCAAAGAGACCCAGTACTTC. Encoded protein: CASSPRSKETQYF. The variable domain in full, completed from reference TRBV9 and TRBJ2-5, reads DSGVTQTPKHLITATGQRVTLRCSPRSGDLSVYWYQQSLDQGLQFLIQYYNGEERAKGNILERFSAQQFPDLHSELNLSSLELGDSALYFCASSPRSKETQYFGPGTRLLVL.

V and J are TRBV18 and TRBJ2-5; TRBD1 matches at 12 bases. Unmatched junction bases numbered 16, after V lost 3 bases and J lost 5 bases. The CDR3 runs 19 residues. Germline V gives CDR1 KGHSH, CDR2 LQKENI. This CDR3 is CASSPIGTGGSAPLETQYF. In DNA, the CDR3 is TGTGCCAGCTCACCTATCGGGACAGGGGGCAGCGCGCCTTTGGAGACCCAGTACTTC.

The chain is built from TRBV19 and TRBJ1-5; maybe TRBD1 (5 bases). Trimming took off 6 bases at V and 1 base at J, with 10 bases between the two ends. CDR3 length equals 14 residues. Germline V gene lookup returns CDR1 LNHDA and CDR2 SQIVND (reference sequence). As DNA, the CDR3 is TGTGCCAGTAGCCAGGGTGTAAGCAATCAGCCCCAGCATTTT. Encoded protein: CASSQGVSNQPQHF.

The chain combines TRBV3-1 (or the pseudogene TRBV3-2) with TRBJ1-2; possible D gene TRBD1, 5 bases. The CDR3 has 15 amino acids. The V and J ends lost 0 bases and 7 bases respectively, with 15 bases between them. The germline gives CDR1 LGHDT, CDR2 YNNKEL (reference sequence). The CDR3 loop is CASSQDQTGRGGYTF. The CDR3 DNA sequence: TGTGCCAGCAGCCAAGACCAAACAGGCCGCGGTGGCTACACCTTC.

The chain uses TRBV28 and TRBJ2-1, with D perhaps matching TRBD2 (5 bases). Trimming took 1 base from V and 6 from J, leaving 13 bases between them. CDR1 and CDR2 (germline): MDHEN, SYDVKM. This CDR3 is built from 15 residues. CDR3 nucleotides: TGTGCCAGCAGTTTATCCTGGAGGACTCTCAATGAGCAGTTCTTC. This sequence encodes CASSLSWRTLNEQFF.

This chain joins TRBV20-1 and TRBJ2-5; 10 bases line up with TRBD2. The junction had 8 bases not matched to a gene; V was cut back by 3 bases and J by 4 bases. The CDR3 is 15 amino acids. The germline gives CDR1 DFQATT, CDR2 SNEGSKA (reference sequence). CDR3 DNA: TGCAGTGCTAGTGGTAGCGGGGGGCGGGGAGAGACCCAGTACTTC. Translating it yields CSASGSGGRGETQYF.

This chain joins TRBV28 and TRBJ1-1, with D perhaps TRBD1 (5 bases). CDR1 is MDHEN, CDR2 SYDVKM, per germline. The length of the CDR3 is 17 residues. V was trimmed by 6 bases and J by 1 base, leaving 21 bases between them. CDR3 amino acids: CASSSSSWGRRNTEAFF. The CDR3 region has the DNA TGTGCCAGCAGCTCGTCCTCGTGGGGGAGGAGGAACACTGAAGCTTTCTTT.

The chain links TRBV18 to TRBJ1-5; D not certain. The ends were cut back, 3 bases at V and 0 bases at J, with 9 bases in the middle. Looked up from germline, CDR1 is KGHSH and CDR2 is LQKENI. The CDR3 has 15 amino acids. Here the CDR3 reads CASSPASNSNQPQHF. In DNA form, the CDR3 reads TGTGCCAGCTCACCCGCCAGTAATAGCAATCAGCCCCAGCATTTT.

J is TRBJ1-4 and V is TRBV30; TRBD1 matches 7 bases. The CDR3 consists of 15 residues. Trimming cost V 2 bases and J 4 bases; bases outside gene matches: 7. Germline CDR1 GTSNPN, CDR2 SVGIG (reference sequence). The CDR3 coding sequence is TGTGCCTGGAGTCAGGGGGAGCCATTTAATGAAAAACTGTTTTTT. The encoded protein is CAWSQGEPFNEKLFF.

CDR3 DNA sequence: TGTGCCAGCAGCTTAACCGGGAGGAAGAATCAGCCCCAGCATTTT. Amino acids: CASSLTGRKNQPQHF. The chain employs TRBV5-6 and TRBJ1-5; no clear D. Per the germline V gene, CDR1 is SGHDT and CDR2 is YYEEEE. Trimming stripped 2 bases from V and 4 bases from J, with 13 bases between. This CDR3 is built from 15 residues.

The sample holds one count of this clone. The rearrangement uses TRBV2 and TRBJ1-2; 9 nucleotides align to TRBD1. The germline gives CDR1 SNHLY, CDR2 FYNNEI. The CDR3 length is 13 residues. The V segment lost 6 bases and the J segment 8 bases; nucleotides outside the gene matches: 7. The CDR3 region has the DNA TGTGCCAGCAGCCTCGGGACAGGGTCCGGCTACACCTTC. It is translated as CASSLGTGSGYTF.

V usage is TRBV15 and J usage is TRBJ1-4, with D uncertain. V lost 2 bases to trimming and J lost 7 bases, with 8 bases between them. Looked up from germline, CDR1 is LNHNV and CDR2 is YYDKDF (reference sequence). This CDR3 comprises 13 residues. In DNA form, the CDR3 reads TGTGCCACCAGCAGATCCGGTCGTGAAAAACTGTTTTTT. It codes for CATSRSGREKLFF.

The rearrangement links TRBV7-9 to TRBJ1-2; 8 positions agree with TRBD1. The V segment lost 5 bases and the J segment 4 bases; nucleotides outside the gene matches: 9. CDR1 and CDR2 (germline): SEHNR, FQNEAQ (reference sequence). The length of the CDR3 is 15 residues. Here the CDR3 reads CASSTQGAAGYGYTF. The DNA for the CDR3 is TGTGCCAGCAGCACTCAGGGGGCGGCCGGCTATGGCTACACCTTC.